This T cell receptor (beta chain) appears in the sequencing data of a study of T-cell memory formation after mild COVID-19. Study at large: TCR clusters were mostly donor specific.

The CDR3 is 20 residues long. V lost 5 bases, J lost 2 bases, and 32 bases lay in between. The germline CDR1 and CDR2 sequences are SGHRS and YFSETQ. Sample barcodes and UMIs were carried by the TCR alpha and TCR beta cDNA libraries that 5'RACE generated with constant-segment primers. TCRdb reprocessed the 5' RACE reads via MiXCR and lists one record per CDR3 protein. The sample carries hundreds of thousands of distinct CDR3 sequences, roughly 22% recorded once. Study observations and caveats: Pre-infection memory held some responding clones, suggesting pre-existing cross-reactive T cells responded. The authors did not confirm SARS-CoV-2 specificity of second-wave clones peaking day 37.

About this clonotype itself: What it binds is unknown.

Sequencing was carried out using PBMCs or a T cell subset sorted from them (not recorded which). The sequence came from an adult woman who had mild COVID-19 (a few samples of this study predate the infection). Cell type and time point are not known. This sequence joins TRBV5-1 and TRBJ2-7; D tentatively fits TRBD1 or TRBD2 (5 bases each). The CDR3 coding sequence is TGCGCCAGCAGTCACCGCCCGCCTGGGGGTGATACGGGGCTTACCTACGAGCAGTACTTC. Its translation is CASSHRPPGGDTGLTYEQYF.